The entry below gives a single T cell receptor (beta chain) sequence along with its context. A multiplex PCR was run with 60 Vbeta primers and 13 Jbeta primers. Profiling relied on immunoSEQ multiplex PCR, and the TCRdb table lists in-frame clones only, not all of them. The sample contains some 150,000 clones, around 83% of which appear only once. J lost 5 bases, V lost 6 bases, and 8 bases had no gene match. Looked up from germline, CDR1 is GTSNPN and CDR2 is SVGIG (reference sequence). This CDR3 region has 14 residues. This record belongs to a study of cytomegalovirus exposure and HLA in healthy donors.

This chain links TRBV30 with TRBJ1-4; TRBD1 agrees at 8 bases. Sequenced material: PBMCs. This receptor was taken from a man aged 40-50 years in good health and CMV-seropositive. The CDR3 reads CACLGTGGNEKLFF. CDR3 in DNA: TGTGCCTGCCTAGGGACAGGTGGGAATGAAAAACTGTTTTTT.